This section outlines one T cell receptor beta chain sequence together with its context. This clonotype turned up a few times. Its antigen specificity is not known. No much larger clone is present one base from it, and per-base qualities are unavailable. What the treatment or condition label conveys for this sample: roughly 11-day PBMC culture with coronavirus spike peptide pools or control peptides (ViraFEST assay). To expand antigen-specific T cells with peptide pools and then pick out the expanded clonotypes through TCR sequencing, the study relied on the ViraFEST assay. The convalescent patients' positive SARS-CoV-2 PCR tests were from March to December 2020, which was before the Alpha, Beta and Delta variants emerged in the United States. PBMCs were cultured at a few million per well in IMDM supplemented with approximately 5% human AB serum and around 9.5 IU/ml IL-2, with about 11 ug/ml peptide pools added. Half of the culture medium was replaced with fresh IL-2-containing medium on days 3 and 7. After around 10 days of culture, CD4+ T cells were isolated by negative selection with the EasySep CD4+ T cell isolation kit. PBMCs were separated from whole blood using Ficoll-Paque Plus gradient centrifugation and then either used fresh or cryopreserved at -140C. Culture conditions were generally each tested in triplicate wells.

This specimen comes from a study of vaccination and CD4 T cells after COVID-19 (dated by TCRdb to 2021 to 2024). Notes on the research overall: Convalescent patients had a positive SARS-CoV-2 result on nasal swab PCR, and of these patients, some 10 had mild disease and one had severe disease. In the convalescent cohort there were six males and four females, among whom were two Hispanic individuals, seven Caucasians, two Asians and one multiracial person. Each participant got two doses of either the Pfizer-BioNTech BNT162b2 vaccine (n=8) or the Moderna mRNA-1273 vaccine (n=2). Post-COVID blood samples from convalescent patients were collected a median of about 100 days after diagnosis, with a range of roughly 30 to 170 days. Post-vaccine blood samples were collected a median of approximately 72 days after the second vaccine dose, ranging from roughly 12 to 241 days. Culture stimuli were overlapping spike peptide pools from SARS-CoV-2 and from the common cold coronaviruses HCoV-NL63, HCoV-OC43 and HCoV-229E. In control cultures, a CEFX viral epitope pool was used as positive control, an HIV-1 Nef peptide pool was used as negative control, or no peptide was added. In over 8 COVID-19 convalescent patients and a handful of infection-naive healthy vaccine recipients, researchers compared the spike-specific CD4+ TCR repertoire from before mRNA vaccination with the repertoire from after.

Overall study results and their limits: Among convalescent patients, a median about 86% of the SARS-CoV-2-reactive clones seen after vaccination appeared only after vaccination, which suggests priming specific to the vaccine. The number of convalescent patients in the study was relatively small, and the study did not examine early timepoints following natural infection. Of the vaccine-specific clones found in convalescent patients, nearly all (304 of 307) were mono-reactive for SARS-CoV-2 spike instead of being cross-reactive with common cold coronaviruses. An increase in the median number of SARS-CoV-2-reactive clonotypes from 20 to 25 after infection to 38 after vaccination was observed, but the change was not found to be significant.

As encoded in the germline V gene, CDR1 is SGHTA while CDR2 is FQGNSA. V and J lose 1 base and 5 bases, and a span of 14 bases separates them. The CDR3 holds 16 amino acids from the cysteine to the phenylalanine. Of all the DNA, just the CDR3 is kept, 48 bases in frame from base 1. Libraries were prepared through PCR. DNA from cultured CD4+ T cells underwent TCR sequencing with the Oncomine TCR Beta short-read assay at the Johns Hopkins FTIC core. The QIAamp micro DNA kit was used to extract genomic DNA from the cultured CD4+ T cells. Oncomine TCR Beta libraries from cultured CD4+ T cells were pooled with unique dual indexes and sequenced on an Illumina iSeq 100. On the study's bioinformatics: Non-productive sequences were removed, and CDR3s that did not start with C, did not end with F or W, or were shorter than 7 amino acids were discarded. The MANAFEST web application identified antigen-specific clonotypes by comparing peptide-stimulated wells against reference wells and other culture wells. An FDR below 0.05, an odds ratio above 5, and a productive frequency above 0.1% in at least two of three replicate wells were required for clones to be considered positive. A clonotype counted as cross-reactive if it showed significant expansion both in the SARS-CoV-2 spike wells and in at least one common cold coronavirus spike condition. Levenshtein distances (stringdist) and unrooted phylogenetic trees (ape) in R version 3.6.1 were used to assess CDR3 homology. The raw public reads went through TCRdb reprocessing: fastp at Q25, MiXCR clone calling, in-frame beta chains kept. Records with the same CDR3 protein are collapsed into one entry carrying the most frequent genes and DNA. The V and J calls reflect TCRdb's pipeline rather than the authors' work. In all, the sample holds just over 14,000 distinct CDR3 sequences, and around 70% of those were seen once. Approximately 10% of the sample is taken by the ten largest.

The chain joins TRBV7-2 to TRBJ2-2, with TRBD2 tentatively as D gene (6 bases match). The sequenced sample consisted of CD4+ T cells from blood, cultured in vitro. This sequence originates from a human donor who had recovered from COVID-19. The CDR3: CASSLGRASVTGELFF. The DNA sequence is TGTGCCAGCAGCTTAGGTCGGGCTAGCGTTACCGGGGAGCTGTTTTTT.